This T cell receptor (beta chain) derives from a study of T-cell memory formation after mild COVID-19 (dated by TCRdb to the early 2020s). Turning to the overall study: Most TCR sequence clusters were specific to one of the two donors. In a couple of donors, T-cell clones that expanded and contracted after mild COVID-19 were tracked by sequencing TCRalpha and TCRbeta repertoires over time. Two young, previously healthy adult volunteers, one female and one male, were included in the cohort.

Paper-wide results and their limitations: Some responding clones were detected in pre-infection memory, suggesting pre-existing cross-reactive memory T cells joined the SARS-CoV-2 response. Balanced CD4/CD8 phenotypes were observed for clones contracting from day 15 to 85, whereas a bias towards CD4+ was observed for a second wave of clones expanding from day 15 to 37. Whether the second-wave clones peaking on day 37 were SARS-CoV-2 specific was not confirmed. Contracting CD4+ clones were located mainly in the CM and EM memory subsets, whereas CD8+ clones were found to be enriched in EMRA. Only two mild cases were covered in the study, and larger cohorts including severe cases with pre-infection samples were considered necessary.

Comment on this clonotype: Its specific antigen is unknown. No base qualities exist here, and no much larger clone lies one base off it.

The CDR3 runs 12 residues from the cysteine to the phenylalanine. Only CDR3 DNA is held: 36 bases, read in frame from base 1. The germline ends are 15 bases apart after V is trimmed by 8 bases and J by 7 bases. CDR1 and CDR2, looked up from the germline V gene (reference sequence), are MNHEY and SMNVEV. PBMCs were isolated by Ficoll-Paque density gradient centrifugation. The sequencing machine was an Illumina NovaSeq 6000. TCRalpha and TCRbeta cDNA libraries were built by 5'RACE with constant-segment primers, adding sample barcodes and unique molecular identifiers. RNA was extracted from every sample with Trizol reagent. Amplification of the libraries took two PCR steps, and the second step added a second sample barcode plus Illumina TruSeq adapters. Sequencing of libraries was performed on an Illumina NovaSeq with 2 x 150 bp paired-end reads. For the original study's pipeline: Reads were demultiplexed and collapsed into UMI-guided consensus sequences with migec v1.2.7. Using mixcr v2.1.11, the UMI consensuses were aligned to TRA and TRB V and J templates and assembled into clonotypes. A clonotype was counted as expanded or contracted only when both edgeR and NoisET called the clonotype significant, with the noise models trained on biological replicates. edgeR calls used a false discovery rate-adjusted p below 0.01 and a log2 fold-change threshold of 1. As an exploratory analysis of dynamics, PCA with hierarchical clustering was applied to max-normalized trajectories of the 1000 most abundant clonotypes. Separately sequenced CD4+ and CD8+ repertoires were used to assign the CD4 or CD8 phenotype of responding clones. The public reads were run again by TCRdb, first through fastp at Q25 and then through MiXCR, and only productive beta chains were kept. For every CDR3 protein sequence, its rows merge into one entry that carries the most common genes and DNA. The V and J calls and clone size are TCRdb's, not the authors'. The sample has 450,000 to 650,000 distinct CDR3 sequences on record, roughly 21% of them singletons. Together, the top ten hold about 8.2% of the sample.

The chain is encoded by TRBV27 joined to TRBJ2-7; the D gene remains uncertain. This TCR was recovered from an adult woman who had mild COVID-19 (a few samples of this study predate the infection). The sample titles of this study are shuffled in the database, so cell type and time point are left out; the donor was told from shared clones. The source material was PBMCs or a T cell subset sorted from them (not recorded which). The DNA sequence follows: TGTGCCAGCTCGGAGTCCCATAGTGAGCAGTACTTC. Its coded protein is CASSESHSEQYF.